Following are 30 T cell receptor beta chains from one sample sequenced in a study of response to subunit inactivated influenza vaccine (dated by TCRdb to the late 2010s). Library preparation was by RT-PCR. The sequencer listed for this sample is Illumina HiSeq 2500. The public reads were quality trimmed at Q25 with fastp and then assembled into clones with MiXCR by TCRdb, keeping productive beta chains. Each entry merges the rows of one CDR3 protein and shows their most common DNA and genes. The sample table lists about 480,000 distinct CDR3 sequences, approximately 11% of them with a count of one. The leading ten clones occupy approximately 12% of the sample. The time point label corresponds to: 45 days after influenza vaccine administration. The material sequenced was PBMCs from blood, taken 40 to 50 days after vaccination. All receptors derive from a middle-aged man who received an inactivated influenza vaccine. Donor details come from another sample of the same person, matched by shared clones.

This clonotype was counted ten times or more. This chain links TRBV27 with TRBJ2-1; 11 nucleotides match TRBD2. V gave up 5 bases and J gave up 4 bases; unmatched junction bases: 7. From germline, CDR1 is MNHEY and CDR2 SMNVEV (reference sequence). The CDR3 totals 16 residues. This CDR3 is CASSLIGTSGYNEQFF. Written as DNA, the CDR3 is TGTGCCAGCAGTCTTATAGGGACTAGCGGTTACAATGAGCAGTTCTTC.

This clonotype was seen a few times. The CDR3: CASRDIFHRETQYF. The CDR3 DNA is TGTGCCAGCAGAGACATATTTCACAGGGAGACCCAGTACTTC. The chain has TRBV28 and TRBJ2-5, with D possibly TRBD1 on 5 matching bases. CDR3 length equals 14 residues. The V and J ends lost 6 bases and 5 bases respectively, with 16 bases between them. Germline assignment: CDR1 MDHEN and CDR2 SYDVKM.

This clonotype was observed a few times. The DNA for the CDR3 is TGTGCCAGCAGTTTAGGCCCAGCGGAGGGAACCGGGGAGCTGTTTTTT. Its protein is CASSLGPAEGTGELFF. The chain links TRBV12-3 or TRBV12-4 to TRBJ2-2; possible D gene TRBD2, 6 bases. V lost 1 base to trimming and J lost 5 bases, with 14 bases between them. This CDR3 is built from 16 residues.

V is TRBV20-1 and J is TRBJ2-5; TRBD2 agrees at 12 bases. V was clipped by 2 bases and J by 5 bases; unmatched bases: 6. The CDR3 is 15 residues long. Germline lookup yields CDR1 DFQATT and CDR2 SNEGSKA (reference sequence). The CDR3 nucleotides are TGCAGTGCTAGACTAGCGGGAGGGGTCCGGGAGACCCAGTACTTC. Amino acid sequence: CSARLAGGVRETQYF.

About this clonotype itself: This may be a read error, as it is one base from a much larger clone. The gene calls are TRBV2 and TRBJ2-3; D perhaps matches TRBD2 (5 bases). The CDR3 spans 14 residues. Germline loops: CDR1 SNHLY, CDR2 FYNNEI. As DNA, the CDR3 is TGTGCCAGCAGTGGTGCGGCTAGCACAGATACGGAGTATTTT. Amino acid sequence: CASSGAASTDTEYF.

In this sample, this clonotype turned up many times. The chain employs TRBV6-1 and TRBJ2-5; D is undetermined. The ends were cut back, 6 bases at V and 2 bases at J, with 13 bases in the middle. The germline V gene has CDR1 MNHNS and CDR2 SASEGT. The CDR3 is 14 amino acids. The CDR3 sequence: CASRKSEVQETQYF. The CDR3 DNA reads TGTGCCAGCAGAAAGAGCGAGGTTCAAGAGACCCAGTACTTC.

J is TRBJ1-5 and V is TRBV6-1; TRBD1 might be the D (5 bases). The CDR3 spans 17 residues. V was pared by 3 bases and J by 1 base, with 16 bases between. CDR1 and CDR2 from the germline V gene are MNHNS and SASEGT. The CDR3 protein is CASSEEKGTRSNQPQHF. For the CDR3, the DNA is TGTGCCAGCAGTGAGGAGAAGGGGACGAGAAGCAATCAGCCCCAGCATTTT.

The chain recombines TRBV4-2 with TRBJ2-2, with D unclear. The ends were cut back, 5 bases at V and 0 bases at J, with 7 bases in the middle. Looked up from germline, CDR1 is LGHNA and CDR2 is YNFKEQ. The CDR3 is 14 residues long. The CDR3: CASSWAPNTGELFF. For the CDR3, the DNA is TGTGCCAGCAGCTGGGCCCCGAACACCGGGGAGCTGTTTTTT.

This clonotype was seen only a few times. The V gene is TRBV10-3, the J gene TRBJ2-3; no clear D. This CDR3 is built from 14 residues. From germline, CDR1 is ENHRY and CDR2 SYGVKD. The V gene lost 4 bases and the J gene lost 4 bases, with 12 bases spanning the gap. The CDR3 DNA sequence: TGTGCCATCAGTGGAAGGACCGGCTCAGATACGCAGTATTTT. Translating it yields CAISGRTGSDTQYF.

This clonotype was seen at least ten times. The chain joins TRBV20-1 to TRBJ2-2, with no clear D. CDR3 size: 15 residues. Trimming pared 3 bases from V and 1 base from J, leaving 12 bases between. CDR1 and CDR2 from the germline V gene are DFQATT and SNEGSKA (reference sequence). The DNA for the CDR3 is TGCAGTGCTAGGGGTCGATGGGGGAACACCGGGGAGCTGTTTTTT. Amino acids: CSARGRWGNTGELFF.

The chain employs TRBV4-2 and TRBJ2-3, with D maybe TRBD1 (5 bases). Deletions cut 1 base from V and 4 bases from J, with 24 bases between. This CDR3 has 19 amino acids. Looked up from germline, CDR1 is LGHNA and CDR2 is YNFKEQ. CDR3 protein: CASSQGPPRGSRFADTQYF. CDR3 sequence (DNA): TGTGCCAGCAGCCAAGGCCCCCCTAGGGGCTCGAGGTTTGCAGATACGCAGTATTTT.

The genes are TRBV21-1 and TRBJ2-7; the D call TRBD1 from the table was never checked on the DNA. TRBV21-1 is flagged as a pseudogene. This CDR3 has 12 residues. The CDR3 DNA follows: TGTGCCAGCAGTGGGGGCCGCTACGAGCAGTACTTC. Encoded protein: CASSGGRYEQYF.

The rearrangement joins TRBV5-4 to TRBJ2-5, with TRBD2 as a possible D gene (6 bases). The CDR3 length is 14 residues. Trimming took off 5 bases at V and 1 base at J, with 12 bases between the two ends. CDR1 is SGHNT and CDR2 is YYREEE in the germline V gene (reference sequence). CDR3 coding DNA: TGTGCCAGCAGTCCGGGACTCCCCCAAGAGACCCAGTACTTC. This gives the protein CASSPGLPQETQYF.

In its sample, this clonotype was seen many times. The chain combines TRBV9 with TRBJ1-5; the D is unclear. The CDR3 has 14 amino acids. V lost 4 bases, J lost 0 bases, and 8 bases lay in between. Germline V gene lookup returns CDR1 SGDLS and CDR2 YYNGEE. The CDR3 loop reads CASSSLNSNQPQHF. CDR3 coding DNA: TGTGCCAGCAGCTCTCTAAATAGCAATCAGCCCCAGCATTTT.

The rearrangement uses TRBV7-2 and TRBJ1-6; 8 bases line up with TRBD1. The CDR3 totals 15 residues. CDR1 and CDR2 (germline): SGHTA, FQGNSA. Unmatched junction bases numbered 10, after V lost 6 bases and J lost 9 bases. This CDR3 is CASRRDRGNGSPLHF. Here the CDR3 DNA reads TGTGCCAGCAGACGAGACAGGGGCAATGGTTCACCCCTCCACTTT.

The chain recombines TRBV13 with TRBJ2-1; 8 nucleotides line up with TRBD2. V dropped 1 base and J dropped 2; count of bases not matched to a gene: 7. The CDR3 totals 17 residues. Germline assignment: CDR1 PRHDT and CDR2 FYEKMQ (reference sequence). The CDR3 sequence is CASSLVVSGATYNEQFF. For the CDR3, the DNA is TGTGCCAGCAGCTTAGTAGTTAGCGGGGCTACCTACAATGAGCAGTTCTTC.

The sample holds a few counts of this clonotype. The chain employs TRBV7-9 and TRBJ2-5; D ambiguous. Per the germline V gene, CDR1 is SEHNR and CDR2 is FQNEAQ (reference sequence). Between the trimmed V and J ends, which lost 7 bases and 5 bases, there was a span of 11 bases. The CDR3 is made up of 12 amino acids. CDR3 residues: CASTFGWETQYF. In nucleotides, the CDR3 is TGTGCCAGCACCTTCGGGTGGGAGACCCAGTACTTC.

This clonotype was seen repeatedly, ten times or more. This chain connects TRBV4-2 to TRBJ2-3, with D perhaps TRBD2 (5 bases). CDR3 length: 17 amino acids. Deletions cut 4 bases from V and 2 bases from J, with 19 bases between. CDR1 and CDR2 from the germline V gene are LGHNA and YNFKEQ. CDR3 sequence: CASSRGGAESTTDTQYF. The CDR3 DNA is TGTGCCAGCAGCCGAGGAGGAGCGGAGTCAACCACAGATACGCAGTATTTT.

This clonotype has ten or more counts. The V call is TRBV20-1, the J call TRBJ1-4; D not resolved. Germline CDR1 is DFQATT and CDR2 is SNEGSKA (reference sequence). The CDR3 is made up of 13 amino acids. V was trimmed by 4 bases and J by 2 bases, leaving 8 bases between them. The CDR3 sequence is CSAIMGTNEKLFF. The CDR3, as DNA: TGCAGTGCTATTATGGGGACTAATGAAAAACTGTTTTTT.

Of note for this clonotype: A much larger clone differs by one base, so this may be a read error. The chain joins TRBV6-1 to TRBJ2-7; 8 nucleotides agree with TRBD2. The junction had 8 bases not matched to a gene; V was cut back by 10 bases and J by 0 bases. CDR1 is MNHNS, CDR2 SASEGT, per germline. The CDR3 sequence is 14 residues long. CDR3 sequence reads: CANSRLASSYEQYF. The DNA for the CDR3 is TGTGCCAACTCGAGACTAGCGAGCTCCTACGAGCAGTACTTC.

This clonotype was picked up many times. This CDR3 is CASSPTYIGGSYEQYF. The CDR3 DNA is TGTGCCAGCAGCCCAACCTATATCGGGGGCTCCTACGAGCAGTACTTC. V usage is TRBV28 and J usage is TRBJ2-7; the D gene is possibly TRBD2 (6 bases). Trimming cost V 6 bases and J 0 bases, with 18 bases left between them. The CDR3 consists of 16 residues. Germline-derived CDR1 and CDR2 are MDHEN and SYDVKM.

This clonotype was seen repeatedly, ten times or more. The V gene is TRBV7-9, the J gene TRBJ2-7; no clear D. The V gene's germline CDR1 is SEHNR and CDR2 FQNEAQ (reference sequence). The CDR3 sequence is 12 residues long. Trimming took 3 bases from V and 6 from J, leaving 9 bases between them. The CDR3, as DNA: TGTGCCAGCAGCTTTTCTAGGCTCGAGCAGTACTTC. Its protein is CASSFSRLEQYF.

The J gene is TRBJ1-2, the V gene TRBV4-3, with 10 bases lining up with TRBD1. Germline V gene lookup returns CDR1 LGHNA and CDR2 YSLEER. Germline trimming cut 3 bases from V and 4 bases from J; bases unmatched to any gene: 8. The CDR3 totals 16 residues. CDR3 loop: CASSQIWDRGGYGYTF. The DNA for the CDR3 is TGCGCCAGCAGCCAGATCTGGGACAGGGGCGGCTATGGCTACACCTTC.

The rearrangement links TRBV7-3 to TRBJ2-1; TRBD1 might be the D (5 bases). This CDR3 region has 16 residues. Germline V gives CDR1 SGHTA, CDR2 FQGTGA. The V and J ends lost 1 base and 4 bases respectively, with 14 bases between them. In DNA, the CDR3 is TGTGCCAGCAGCTTAATCAGGGCAAATGGGTACAATGAGCAGTTCTTC. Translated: CASSLIRANGYNEQFF.

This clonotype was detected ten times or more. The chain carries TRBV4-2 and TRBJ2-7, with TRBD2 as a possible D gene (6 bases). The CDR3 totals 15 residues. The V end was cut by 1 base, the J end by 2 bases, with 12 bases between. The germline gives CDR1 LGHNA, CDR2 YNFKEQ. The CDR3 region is CASSQASDSPYEQYF. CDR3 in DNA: TGTGCCAGCAGCCAAGCTAGCGACTCACCCTACGAGCAGTACTTC.

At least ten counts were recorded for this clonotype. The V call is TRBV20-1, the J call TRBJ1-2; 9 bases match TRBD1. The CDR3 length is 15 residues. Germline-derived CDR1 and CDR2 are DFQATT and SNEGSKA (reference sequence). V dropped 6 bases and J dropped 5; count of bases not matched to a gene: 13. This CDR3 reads CSATPPGQGGYGYTF. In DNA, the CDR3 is TGCAGTGCCACTCCTCCGGGACAGGGAGGGTATGGCTACACCTTC.

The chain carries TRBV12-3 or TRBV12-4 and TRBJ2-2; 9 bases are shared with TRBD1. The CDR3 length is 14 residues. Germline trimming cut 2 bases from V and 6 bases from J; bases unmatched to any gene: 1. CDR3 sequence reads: CASSLWTGAGELFF. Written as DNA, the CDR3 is TGTGCCAGCAGTTTATGGACAGGGGCCGGGGAGCTGTTTTTT.

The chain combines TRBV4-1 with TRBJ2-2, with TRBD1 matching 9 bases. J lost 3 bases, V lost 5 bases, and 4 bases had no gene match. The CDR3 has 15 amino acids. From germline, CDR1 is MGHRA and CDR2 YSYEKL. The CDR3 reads CASSEQGAHTGELFF. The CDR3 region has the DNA TGCGCCAGCAGCGAACAGGGGGCGCACACCGGGGAGCTGTTTTTT.

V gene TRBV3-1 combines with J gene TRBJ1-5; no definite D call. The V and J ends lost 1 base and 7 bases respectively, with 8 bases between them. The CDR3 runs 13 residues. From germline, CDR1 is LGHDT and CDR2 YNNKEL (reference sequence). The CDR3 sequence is CASSQGRQQPQHF. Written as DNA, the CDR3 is TGTGCCAGCAGCCAAGGCAGGCAACAGCCCCAGCATTTT.

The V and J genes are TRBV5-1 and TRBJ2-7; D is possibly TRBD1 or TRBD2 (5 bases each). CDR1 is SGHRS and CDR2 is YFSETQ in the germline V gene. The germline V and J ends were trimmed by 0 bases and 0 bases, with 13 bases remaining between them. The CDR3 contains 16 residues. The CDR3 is CASSLAPGPSSYEQYF. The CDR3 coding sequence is TGCGCCAGCAGCTTGGCACCGGGACCGTCCTCCTACGAGCAGTACTTC.